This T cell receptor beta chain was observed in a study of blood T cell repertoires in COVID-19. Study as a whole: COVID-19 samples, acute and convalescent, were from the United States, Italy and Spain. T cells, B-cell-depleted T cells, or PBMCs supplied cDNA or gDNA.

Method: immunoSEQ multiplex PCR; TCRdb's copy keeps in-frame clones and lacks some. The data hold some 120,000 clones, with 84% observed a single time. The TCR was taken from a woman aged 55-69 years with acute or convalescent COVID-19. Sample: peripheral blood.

The CDR3 region has the DNA TGTGCCAGCAGTGATGTACAGGGAAAACAGCCCCAGCATTTT. Protein: CASSDVQGKQPQHF. The rearrangement joins TRBV2 to TRBJ1-5; D may be TRBD1 (6 bases). V lost 3 bases, J lost 7 bases, and 13 bases lay in between. CDR1 and CDR2 (germline): SNHLY, FYNNEI. This CDR3 is built from 14 residues.